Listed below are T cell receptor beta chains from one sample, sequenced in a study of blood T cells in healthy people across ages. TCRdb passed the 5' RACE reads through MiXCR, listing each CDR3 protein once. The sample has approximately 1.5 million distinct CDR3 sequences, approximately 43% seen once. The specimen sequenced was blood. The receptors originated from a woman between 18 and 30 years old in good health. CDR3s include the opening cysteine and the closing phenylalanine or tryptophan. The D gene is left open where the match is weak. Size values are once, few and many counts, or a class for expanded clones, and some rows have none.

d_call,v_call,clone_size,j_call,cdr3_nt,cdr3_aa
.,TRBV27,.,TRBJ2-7,TGTGCCAGCAGTTTTATCGCGGGGTTGGCCTACGAGCAGTACTTC,CASSFIAGLAYEQYF
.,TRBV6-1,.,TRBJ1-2,TGTGCCAGCAGTGAAATCGGGCCAAGCTATGGCTACACCTTC,CASSEIGPSYGYTF
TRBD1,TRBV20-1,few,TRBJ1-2,TGCAGTGCTAGGAGACAGGGAAGCTATGGCTACACCTTC,CSARRQGSYGYTF
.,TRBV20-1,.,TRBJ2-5,TGCAGTTCCCGGGACGGCGCCCTTATAGCGGTAAAAGAGACCCAGTACTTC,CSSRDGALIAVKETQYF
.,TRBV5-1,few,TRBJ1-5,TGCGCCAGCAGCTCGGAGGGACACAGGGTCGGGCAGCCCCAGCATTTT,CASSSEGHRVGQPQHF
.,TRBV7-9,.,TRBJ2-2,TGTGCCAGCCCGGACACCTTCACCGGGGAGCTGTTTTTT,CASPDTFTGELFF
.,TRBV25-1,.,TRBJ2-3,TGTGCCAGCATCAATGTATGGGGCTCGCAGTATTTT,CASINVWGSQYF
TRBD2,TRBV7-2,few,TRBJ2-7,TGTGCCAGCAGCTTAGATAGCGGGTACAATGAGCAGTACTTC,CASSLDSGYNEQYF
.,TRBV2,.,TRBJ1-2,TGTGCCAGCAGTGAAGCAGGGGGGAGTATTGGCTACACCTTC,CASSEAGGSIGYTF
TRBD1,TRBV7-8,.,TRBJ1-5,TGTGCCAGCAGCATCGGACAGGGGATAGCTCAGCCCCAGCATTTT,CASSIGQGIAQPQHF
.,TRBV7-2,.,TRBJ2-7,TGTGCCAGCAGCCCAGCCGGGGCCCGATTACAGCAGTACTTC,CASSPAGARLQQYF
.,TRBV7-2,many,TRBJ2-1,TGTGCCAGCAGCTTAGTGGGGGGCTCCTACAATGAGCAGTTCTTC,CASSLVGGSYNEQFF
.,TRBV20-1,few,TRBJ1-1,TGCAGTGCTAGACGGCGGGCGGACAACACTGAAGCTTTCTTT,CSARRRADNTEAFF
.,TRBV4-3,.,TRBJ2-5,TGCGCCAGCAGCCAAGCGAGGACCTCTCAGGAGACCCAGTACTTC,CASSQARTSQETQYF
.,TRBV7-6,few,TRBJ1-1,TGTGCCAGCAGCGCCGGCAGGTGGCAGAGAAACACTGAAGCTTTCTTT,CASSAGRWQRNTEAFF
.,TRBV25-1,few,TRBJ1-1,TGTGCCAGCAGGTGGGGAGTGAACACTGAAGCTTTCTTT,CASRWGVNTEAFF
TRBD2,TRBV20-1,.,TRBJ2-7,TGCAGTGCCAGAAAAACTAGCGGGGGATACGAGCAGTACTTC,CSARKTSGGYEQYF
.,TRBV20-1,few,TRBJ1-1,TGCAGTGCAGAAACCGGGACCGGGAACACTGAAGCTTTCTTT,CSAETGTGNTEAFF
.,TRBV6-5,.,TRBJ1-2,TGTGCCAGCAGGGGAGCGGGTGGCGGTGGCTACACCTTC,CASRGAGGGGYTF
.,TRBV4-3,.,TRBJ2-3,TGCGCCAGCAGCCCCCAACTCGCGGGGTACACAGATACGCAGTATTTT,CASSPQLAGYTDTQYF
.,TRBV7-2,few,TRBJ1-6,TGTGCCAGCAGCTTCGAAGCGAATTCACCCCTCCACTTT,CASSFEANSPLHF
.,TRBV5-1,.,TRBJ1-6,TGCGCCAGCAGCTTGGACCCCTGGCAGGTTCAGAATTCACCCCTCCACTTT,CASSLDPWQVQNSPLHF
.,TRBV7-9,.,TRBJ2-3,TGTGCCAGCAGCCCGAATACTGGGGATACGCAGTATTTT,CASSPNTGDTQYF
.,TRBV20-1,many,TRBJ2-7,TGCAGTGCTAGAGATCGGGAAGGCCTCTACGAGCAGTACTTC,CSARDREGLYEQYF
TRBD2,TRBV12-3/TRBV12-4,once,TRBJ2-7,TGTGCCAGCGCCCCATCCCCGGGAGCGGGAACTTTTAATGAGCAGTACTTC,CASAPSPGAGTFNEQYF
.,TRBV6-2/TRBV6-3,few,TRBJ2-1,TGTGCCAGCAGTTTGGGCGGAACTAACAATGAGCAGTTCTTC,CASSLGGTNNEQFF
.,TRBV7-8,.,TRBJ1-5,TGTGCCAGCGGATTAAGGGGGAGTCAGCCCCAGCATTTT,CASGLRGSQPQHF
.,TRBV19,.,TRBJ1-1,TGTGCCAGTAGTATGGCACGGGCCTCTAGCGCTGAAGCTTTCTTT,CASSMARASSAEAFF
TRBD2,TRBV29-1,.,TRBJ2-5,TGCAGCGTGAGGGAGGGAGCTTTTGTTGAGCAGTACTTC,CSVREGAFVEQYF
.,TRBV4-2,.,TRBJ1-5,TGTGCCAGCAGCCAAGCGAGCTTACGGGACAATCAGCCCCAGCATTTT,CASSQASLRDNQPQHF
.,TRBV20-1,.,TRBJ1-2,TGCAGTGCTTCGGACGGTGATGGCTACACCTTC,CSASDGDGYTF
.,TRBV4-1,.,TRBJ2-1,TGCGCCAGCAGCCAAGGGGCTCTGTACGAGCAGTTCTTC,CASSQGALYEQFF
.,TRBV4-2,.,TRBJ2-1,TGTGCCAGCAGCCAATTCGGGGAGCTCAATGAGCAGTTCTTC,CASSQFGELNEQFF
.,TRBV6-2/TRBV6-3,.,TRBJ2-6,TGTGCCAGCAGCCTCGGACCTGATGGGGCCAACGTCCTGACTTTC,CASSLGPDGANVLTF
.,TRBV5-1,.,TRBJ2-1,TGCGCCAGCAGGCTGGACAGCTCCTACAATGAGCAGTTCTTC,CASRLDSSYNEQFF
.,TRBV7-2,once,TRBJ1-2,TGTGCCAGCAGCGGGGTTTCGGGAGGCTACACCTTC,CASSGVSGGYTF
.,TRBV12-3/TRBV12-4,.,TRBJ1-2,TGTGCCAGCTACTTGCAGGGGAATGGCTACACCTTC,CASYLQGNGYTF
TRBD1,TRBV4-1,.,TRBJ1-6,TGCGTCAGCAGCCCCCCCCTTAACAGGGGGAGCTCCTATAATTCACCCCTCCACTTT,CVSSPPLNRGSSYNSPLHF
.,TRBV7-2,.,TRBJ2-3,TGTGCCAGCAGCATACTAGTTGGGACGCAGTATTTT,CASSILVGTQYF
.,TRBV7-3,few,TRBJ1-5,TGTGCCAGCCGAGATTACGGAGCCTATAGCAATCAGCCCCAGCATTTT,CASRDYGAYSNQPQHF
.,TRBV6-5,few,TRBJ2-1,TGTGCCAGCAGTTACGGGCGGAGCTCCTACAATGAGCAGTTCTTC,CASSYGRSSYNEQFF
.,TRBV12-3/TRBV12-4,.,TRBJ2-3,TGTGCCAGCAGTTTGGCGGTCGGCGCAAGCACAGATACGCAGTATTTT,CASSLAVGASTDTQYF
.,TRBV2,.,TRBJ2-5,TGTGCCAGCAGTCCTGGACAGCTTTTTCGCGAGACCCAGTACTTC,CASSPGQLFRETQYF
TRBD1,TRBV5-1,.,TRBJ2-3,TGCGCCAGCAGCACACGGACAGGGACAGGTACGCAGTATTTT,CASSTRTGTGTQYF
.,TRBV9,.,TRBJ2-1,TGTGCCAGCAGCGCTGACGGAACCCTCAATGAGCAGTTCTTC,CASSADGTLNEQFF
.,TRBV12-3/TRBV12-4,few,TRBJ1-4,TGTGCCAGCAGTTTAGGTGGGATCAAAGAAAAACTGTTTTTT,CASSLGGIKEKLFF
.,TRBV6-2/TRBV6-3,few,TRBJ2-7,TGTGCCAGTGACGACAGGCGGGGCTACGAGCAGTACTTC,CASDDRRGYEQYF
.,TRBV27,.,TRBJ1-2,TGTGCCAGCAGTCCTTTTACAGGGAACTTTATTGATGGCTACACCTTC,CASSPFTGNFIDGYTF
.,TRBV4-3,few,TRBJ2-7,TGCGCCAGCAGCCAAGAACCGGCAGGCCCTTACAATGAGCAGTACTTC,CASSQEPAGPYNEQYF
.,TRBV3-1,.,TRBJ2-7,TGTGCCAGCGGGACGACTGGGCTCGAATACGAGCAGTACTTC,CASGTTGLEYEQYF
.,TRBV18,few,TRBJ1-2,TGTGCCAGCTCACCAGGGACCCGAGGACGTGGCTACACCTTC,CASSPGTRGRGYTF
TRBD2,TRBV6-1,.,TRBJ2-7,TGTGCCAGTTGGGGGGGTTCGTACAATGAGCAGTACTTC,CASWGGSYNEQYF